These 28 T cell receptor beta chains originate from one sample sequenced in a study of T-cell memory formation after mild COVID-19. TCRdb used MiXCR to reprocess the 5' RACE reads, holding one entry per CDR3 protein. This sample has about 400,000 distinct CDR3 sequences, with 20% to 25% found just once. Specimen: PBMCs or a T cell subset sorted from them (not recorded which). These TCRs come from an adult woman who had mild COVID-19 (a few samples of this study predate the infection). Cell type and time point are not known.

This chain uses TRBV7-9 with TRBJ1-4; 7 positions agree with TRBD1. Unmatched junction bases numbered 10, after V lost 2 bases and J lost 4 bases. Germline V CDR1 and CDR2: SEHNR, FQNEAQ (reference sequence). There are 17 residues in the CDR3. Here the CDR3 DNA reads TGTGCCAGCAGCTTAATAGGAACGGGACAGCATAATGAAAAACTGTTTTTT. This codes for CASSLIGTGQHNEKLFF.

V and J are TRBV9 and TRBJ2-2, with D possibly being TRBD1 (5 bases). Germline CDR1 SGDLS, CDR2 YYNGEE. Trimming left V 4 bases short and J 0 bases short, with 13 bases between. CDR3 length: 16 residues. In DNA, the CDR3 is TGTGCCAGCAGCCCTAGGGGCGTGACGAACACCGGGGAGCTGTTTTTT. As protein: CASSPRGVTNTGELFF.

This clonotype came up a few times. The genes are TRBV11-3 and TRBJ1-2; D not resolved. The germline V gene encodes CDR1 SGHNT and CDR2 YENEEA. Trimming pared 1 base from V and 3 bases from J, leaving 6 bases between. The CDR3 spans 13 residues. CDR3 sequence (DNA): TGTGCCAGCAGCTTAGCGGCAGACTATGGCTACACCTTC. Encoded protein: CASSLAADYGYTF.

This clonotype came up a few times. This rearrangement joins TRBV4-1 to TRBJ2-3, with D unresolved. CDR1 is MGHRA and CDR2 is YSYEKL in the germline V gene. The V end was cut by 4 bases, the J end by 4 bases, with 9 bases between. CDR3 length: 13 residues. The CDR3 DNA follows: TGCGCCAGCAGCCTCTTGTGGGCAGATACGCAGTATTTT. Its translation: CASSLLWADTQYF.

This clonotype was seen only a few times. The rearrangement uses TRBV4-3 and TRBJ2-1, with a possible D match to TRBD2 (5 bases). CDR3 length equals 16 residues. Germline values: CDR1 LGHNA, CDR2 YSLEER. V lost 4 bases, J lost 0 bases, and 13 bases lay in between. This CDR3 is CASSPRRGSSYNEQFF. DNA for the CDR3: TGCGCCAGCAGCCCTAGGAGAGGGAGCTCCTACAATGAGCAGTTCTTC.

The chain combines TRBV15 with TRBJ2-7, with D unclear. Trimming stripped 1 base from V and 3 bases from J, with 10 bases between. Germline V gene lookup returns CDR1 LNHNV and CDR2 YYDKDF (reference sequence). This CDR3 has 14 residues. Here the CDR3 reads CATSRGGDNYEQYF. The CDR3 nucleotides read TGTGCCACCAGCAGAGGAGGAGACAACTACGAGCAGTACTTC.

The chain uses TRBV27 and TRBJ1-5, with a tentative D call TRBD1 (5 bases). The CDR3 spans 15 residues. V lost 4 bases, J lost 7 bases, and 17 bases lay in between. CDR1 is MNHEY, CDR2 SMNVEV, per germline (reference sequence). CDR3 in DNA: TGTGCCAGCAGTTCCAGGGATGCCGCTAGACAGCCCCAGCATTTT. Translated: CASSSRDAARQPQHF.

The V call is TRBV5-1, the J call TRBJ2-7; 8 bases are a match to TRBD2. The germline CDR1 and CDR2 sequences are SGHRS and YFSETQ. This CDR3 spans 13 amino acids. After removal of 4 bases from V and 7 bases from J, the junction contained 7 bases not matched to a gene. The CDR3 loop is CASSAAGGWEQYF. CDR3 coding DNA: TGCGCCAGCAGCGCCGCGGGGGGCTGGGAGCAGTACTTC.

The chain is built from TRBV19 and TRBJ2-2, with 8 positions matching TRBD1. CDR3 length: 20 amino acids. Germline CDR1 LNHDA, CDR2 SQIVND (reference sequence). After removal of 5 bases from V and 1 base from J, the junction contained 18 bases not matched to a gene. This chain's CDR3 is CASSPSAGTGGLLNTGELFF. CDR3 sequence (DNA): TGTGCCAGTAGTCCGAGTGCCGGGACAGGAGGCCTCCTGAACACCGGGGAGCTGTTTTTT.

The chain has TRBV3-1 and TRBJ2-7; 10 nucleotides line up with TRBD1. The trim removed 5 bases at V and 6 bases at J, leaving 7 bases unmatched. This CDR3 is built from 14 residues. Germline V gene data show CDR1 as LGHDT and CDR2 as YNNKEL (reference sequence). CDR3 sequence: CASSYRQGAGEQYF. CDR3 coding DNA: TGTGCCAGCAGCTACAGACAGGGGGCGGGCGAGCAGTACTTC.

DNA of the CDR3: TGTGCCAGCCAAGGGATGGGGTACGAGCAGTACTTC. Protein: CASQGMGYEQYF. The chain couples TRBV7-9 to TRBJ2-7; the D is unclear. This CDR3 contains 12 residues. V lost 8 bases and J lost 4, with 12 bases in between. The germline CDR1 and CDR2 sequences are SEHNR and FQNEAQ (reference sequence).

This chain links TRBV7-2 with TRBJ2-1; D is unclear. Germline V lookup: CDR1 SGHTA, CDR2 FQGNSA. Trimming shortened V by 1 base and J by 0 bases, and 10 bases separated the two germline ends. This CDR3 region has 16 residues. Here the CDR3 reads CASSLDGLSSYNEQFF. The CDR3 DNA reads as TGTGCCAGCAGCTTAGACGGGCTTAGCTCCTACAATGAGCAGTTCTTC.

This clonotype was counted a few times. V usage is TRBV12-3 or TRBV12-4 and J usage is TRBJ2-5; 10 nucleotides agree with TRBD2. The CDR3 loop spans 15 amino acids. The V and J ends lost 3 bases and 5 bases, in that order; junction bases with no gene match: 6. CDR3 sequence reads: CASSLEGLALETQYF. In DNA, the CDR3 is TGTGCCAGCAGTTTGGAGGGACTAGCGTTGGAGACCCAGTACTTC.

Only a few counts were recorded for this clonotype. This chain links TRBV6-2 or TRBV6-3 with TRBJ1-2; 8 bases line up with TRBD1. There are 15 residues in the CDR3. The V gene's germline CDR1 is MNHEY and CDR2 SVGEGT. The V and J ends lost 6 bases and 8 bases, in that order; junction bases with no gene match: 14. The CDR3 here is CASRYTGGRPGGYTF. The DNA for the CDR3 is TGTGCCAGCAGATATACAGGGGGTCGCCCAGGGGGCTACACCTTC.

This clonotype was counted a few times. V is TRBV19 and J is TRBJ2-3; TRBD2 matches 10 bases. The length of the CDR3 is 14 residues. Trimming took 9 bases from V and 7 from J; bases not matched to a gene: 10. Germline CDR1 is LNHDA and CDR2 is SQIVND (reference sequence). The CDR3 loop reads CASQPGTSDYTQYF. CDR3 DNA sequence: TGTGCCAGCCAACCCGGGACTAGCGATTATACGCAGTATTTT.

This clonotype was detected only a few times. This chain links TRBV19 with TRBJ2-1; 9 bases match TRBD2. CDR3 length: 15 amino acids. Germline values: CDR1 LNHDA, CDR2 SQIVND (reference sequence). Germline trimming cut 4 bases from V and 7 bases from J; bases unmatched to any gene: 8. The CDR3 reads CASSTGTSSGNEQFF. The CDR3 nucleotides are TGTGCCAGTAGTACCGGGACTAGCTCGGGGAATGAGCAGTTCTTC.

The chain employs TRBV5-1 and TRBJ2-2; possibly TRBD1 for D (5 bases). Deletions cut 3 bases from V and 5 bases from J, with 20 bases between. The length of the CDR3 is 17 residues. Germline V gives CDR1 SGHRS, CDR2 YFSETQ. The DNA of the CDR3 is TGCGCCAGCAGCTCTATTCCAGGGAATTTGAATACCGGGGAGCTGTTTTTT. It is translated as CASSSIPGNLNTGELFF. Full variable domain (outside the CDR3, taken from reference TRBV5-1 and TRBJ2-2): KAGVTQTPRYLIKTRGQQVTLSCSPISGHRSVSWYQQTPGQGLQFLFEYFSETQRNKGNFPGRFSGRQFSNSRSEMNVSTLELGDSALYLCASSSIPGNLNTGELFFGEGSRLTVL.

The rearrangement links TRBV11-3 to TRBJ2-1; no firm D call. V lost 6 bases to trimming and J lost 6 bases, with 9 bases between them. Germline V gives CDR1 SGHNT, CDR2 YENEEA. The CDR3 has 12 amino acids. CDR3: CASRTGPNEQFF. The CDR3 DNA reads TGTGCCAGCAGAACCGGGCCCAATGAGCAGTTCTTC.

V gene TRBV6-5 combines with J gene TRBJ2-4; the D gene is possibly TRBD2 (5 bases). Germline assignment: CDR1 MNHEY and CDR2 SVGAGI. V was trimmed by 6 bases and J by 7 bases, leaving 13 bases between them. There are 13 residues in the CDR3. The CDR3: CASSPRGGNIQYF. CDR3 DNA: TGTGCCAGCAGCCCTCGAGGAGGTAACATTCAGTACTTC.

This clonotype has just a few counts. The CDR3 loop is CASSFSPIHEQYF. The CDR3 DNA is TGTGCCAGCAGCTTTTCCCCCATTCACGAGCAGTACTTC. The chain employs TRBV7-2 and TRBJ2-7, with D unresolved. This CDR3 has 13 residues. CDR1 is SGHTA and CDR2 is FQGNSA in the germline V gene. Trimming removed 3 bases from V and 5 bases from J, with 11 bases in between.

The chain carries TRBV12-3 or TRBV12-4 and TRBJ1-1, with D perhaps matching TRBD1 (6 bases). V was cut by 6 bases and J by 0 bases, with 20 bases left in between. The CDR3 contains 17 residues. The CDR3 reads CASSPQQGWYMNTEAFF. The CDR3 DNA follows: TGTGCCAGCAGCCCACAACAGGGATGGTACATGAACACTGAAGCTTTCTTT.

The rearrangement links TRBV5-1 to TRBJ1-6; a possible D gene is TRBD1 (6 bases). Germline V gene sequence: CDR1 SGHRS, CDR2 YFSETQ. The V gene lost 5 bases and the J gene lost 5 bases, with 23 bases spanning the gap. The length of the CDR3 is 18 residues. The CDR3 DNA sequence: TGCGCCAGCAGGCATGGGGACACTTCACGGTGGGATAATTCACCCCTCCACTTT. It specifies CASRHGDTSRWDNSPLHF.

The rearrangement joins TRBV5-1 to TRBJ1-4; a possible D gene is TRBD1 (5 bases). Germline V gene data show CDR1 as SGHRS and CDR2 as YFSETQ. The CDR3 covers 14 residues. V shed 5 bases and J shed 5 bases, with 13 bases lying between them. In DNA form, the CDR3 reads TGCGCCAGCAGTTGGGGACGGCTGAATGAAAAACTGTTTTTT. Residues: CASSWGRLNEKLFF.

The chain uses TRBV7-9 and TRBJ1-4; tentative D call: TRBD1 (6 bases). This CDR3 region has 14 residues. V shed 4 bases and J shed 5 bases, with 11 bases lying between them. Germline V gene data show CDR1 as SEHNR and CDR2 as FQNEAQ (reference sequence). CDR3 in DNA: TGTGCCAGCAGCTCCCGGGACAACAATGAAAAACTGTTTTTT. Amino acid sequence: CASSSRDNNEKLFF.

The V and J genes are TRBV7-9 and TRBJ2-5, with 12 nucleotides matching TRBD2. CDR1 is SEHNR and CDR2 is FQNEAQ in the germline V gene (reference sequence). Unmatched junction bases numbered 13, after V lost 4 bases and J lost 1 base. This CDR3 spans 19 amino acids. This CDR3 reads CASSSTRLAGVLPQETQYF. The CDR3 DNA reads as TGTGCCAGCAGCTCCACACGACTAGCGGGGGTTCTACCCCAAGAGACCCAGTACTTC.

The rearrangement links TRBV18 to TRBJ1-2; TRBD1 matches 9 bases. The CDR3 runs 15 residues. Germline trimming cut 2 bases from V and 0 bases from J; bases unmatched to any gene: 1. CDR1 is KGHSH, CDR2 LQKENI, per germline. The chain's CDR3 is CASSPGTGSNYGYTF. The CDR3 DNA reads as TGTGCCAGCTCACCAGGGACAGGGTCTAACTATGGCTACACCTTC.

The sample holds a few counts of this clonotype. CDR3 amino acids: CASSFLGSDKGGPGGYTF. CDR3 in DNA: TGTGCCAGCAGCTTTCTTGGCTCGGACAAAGGGGGCCCGGGCGGCTACACCTTC. V usage is TRBV7-9 and J usage is TRBJ1-2, with 7 bases that match TRBD1. Germline lookup yields CDR1 SEHNR and CDR2 FQNEAQ (reference sequence). The CDR3 is made up of 18 amino acids. With 3 bases clipped from V and 8 bases from J, the junction kept 21 bases outside the gene matches.

The chain couples TRBV4-3 to TRBJ1-2; possibly TRBD1 for D (5 bases). Germline assignment: CDR1 LGHNA and CDR2 YSLEER. V lost 5 bases, J lost 5 bases, and 18 bases lay in between. The CDR3 contains 15 residues. For the CDR3, the DNA is TGCGCCAGCAGCGCAAACCCCAGGGACGCTTATGGCTACACCTTC. Residues: CASSANPRDAYGYTF.